Shown below are 16 T cell receptor beta chains from a single sample sequenced in a study of identical twins. MiXCR, applied by TCRdb to the 5' RACE reads, yields one record per CDR3 protein. The table lists some 1,700,000 distinct CDR3 sequences, about 32% of them singletons, with over 0.25% in the top ten. The sample consisted of cord blood. The receptors come from a newborn girl in good health.

The chain combines TRBV2 with TRBJ2-1, with 9 bases identical to TRBD2. Germline V gene sequence: CDR1 SNHLY, CDR2 FYNNEI. V lost 7 bases to trimming and J lost 7 bases; unmatched junction nucleotides: 11. CDR3 length: 15 residues. The CDR3 spells CASNGVAGAVNEQFF. CDR3 in DNA: TGTGCCAGCAACGGAGTAGCGGGGGCCGTAAATGAGCAGTTCTTC.

This clonotype came up a few times. The chain recombines TRBV3-1 with TRBJ1-6; D call uncertain. Germline CDR1 is LGHDT and CDR2 is YNNKEL (reference sequence). This CDR3 comprises 15 residues. Trimming removed 0 bases from V and 0 bases from J, with 3 bases in between. CDR3 sequence: CASSQDDSYNSPLHF. As DNA, the CDR3 is TGTGCCAGCAGCCAAGACGACTCCTATAATTCACCCCTCCACTTT.

The chain is built from TRBV7-2 and TRBJ2-1; maybe TRBD2 (6 bases). V was clipped by 2 bases and J by 6 bases, with 14 bases between them. The CDR3 has 15 amino acids. The germline V gene encodes CDR1 SGHTA and CDR2 FQGNSA. The CDR3: CASSLTRLGANEQFF. CDR3 coding DNA: TGTGCCAGCAGCTTAACGAGACTAGGGGCCAATGAGCAGTTCTTC. The whole variable domain, remainder taken from reference TRBV7-2 and TRBJ2-1, is GAGVSQSPSNKVTEKGKDVELRCDPISGHTALYWYRQSLGQGLEFLIYFQGNSAPDKSGLPSDRFSAERTGGSVSTLTIQRTQQEDSAVYLCASSLTRLGANEQFFGPGTRLTVL.

Details on this clonotype: Its ends do not fully match the called genes, so a read error is possible. The chain uses TRBV15 and TRBJ2-7; TRBD1 is a possible D gene (6 bases). The germline V gene has CDR1 LNHNV and CDR2 YYDKDF (reference sequence). The CDR3 sequence is 17 residues long. The CDR3 DNA is TGTGCCACCAGCGACGCAACAGGGAAAGGATACTACTACGAGCGGTACTTC. This codes for CATSDATGKGYYYERYF.

V gene TRBV4-2 combines with J gene TRBJ1-1; possibly TRBD1 for D (5 bases). Trimming left V 2 bases short and J 0 bases short, with 16 bases between. The CDR3 contains 17 residues. Germline V gene lookup returns CDR1 LGHNA and CDR2 YNFKEQ. The CDR3 coding sequence is TGTGCCAGCAGCCAATCCCGGCCAGGGCCCATGAACACTGAAGCTTTCTTT. This gives the protein CASSQSRPGPMNTEAFF.

Remarks on this clonotype: The junction and the germline gene differ at one end; a read error may be behind it. The chain combines TRBV7-2 with TRBJ2-3; 7 bases line up with TRBD1. There are 15 residues in the CDR3. Germline V lookup: CDR1 SGHTA, CDR2 FQGNSA. CDR3 sequence: CASSLTGVNTDTRYF. As DNA, the CDR3 is TGTGCCAGCAGCTTAACAGGGGTTAACACAGATACGCGGTATTTT.

The chain carries TRBV7-8 and TRBJ1-3, with D unclear. The CDR3 is made up of 16 amino acids. Germline V gene lookup returns CDR1 SGHVS and CDR2 FQNEAQ. Trimming took 5 bases from V and 1 from J, leaving 15 bases between them. CDR3 nucleotides: TGTGCCAGCAGCCCCGTCCCGAGTGGTTCTGGAAACACCATATATTTT. Protein: CASSPVPSGSGNTIYF.

In DNA form, the CDR3 reads TGTGCCAGCAGTTTCCTCCGAATATCCCAAGTCGGGACTGAAGCTTTCTTT. This sequence encodes CASSFLRISQVGTEAFF. The J gene is TRBJ1-1, the V gene TRBV12-3 or TRBV12-4; D is undetermined. V lost 3 bases to trimming and J lost 5 bases, with 22 bases between them. The CDR3 is 17 residues long.

This clonotype was seen once. A much larger clone lies a single base off, so this may be a read error. The chain carries TRBV18 and TRBJ1-2; D might be TRBD1 (5 bases). This CDR3 comprises 14 residues. Germline CDR1 is KGHSH and CDR2 is LQKENI. CDR3 sequence (DNA): TGTGCCGGCTCACCACCGGACACTAACTATGGCTACACCTTC. This translates into CAGSPPDTNYGYTF. The entire variable domain, with the rest obtained from reference TRBV18 and TRBJ1-2, is as follows: NAGVMQNPRHLVRRRGQEARLRCSPMKGHSHVYWYRQLPEEGLKFMVYLQKENIIDESGMPKERFSAEFPKEGPSILRIQQVVRGDSAAYFCAGSPPDTNYGYTFGSGTRLTVV.

The rearrangement joins TRBV29-1 to TRBJ2-5; the match to TRBD2 covers 7 bases. Germline V gene lookup returns CDR1 SQVTM and CDR2 ANQGSEA. J gave up 11 bases and V 4 bases, and 7 bases lay outside the gene matches. The CDR3 runs to 11 residues. Here the CDR3 DNA reads TGCAGCGTTGGGGGGGGAATTGAGCAGTACTTC. Translation: CSVGGGIEQYF.

The chain is built from TRBV28 and TRBJ1-1; 7 nucleotides line up with TRBD1. The trim removed 6 bases at V and 2 bases at J, leaving 15 bases unmatched. The CDR3 loop spans 17 amino acids. Per the germline V gene, CDR1 is MDHEN and CDR2 is SYDVKM. The CDR3 here is CASSLHRGQYLNTEAFF. The DNA of the CDR3 is TGTGCCAGCAGCCTACACAGGGGCCAGTACCTAAACACTGAAGCTTTCTTT.

Of note for this clonotype: This sequence may be a read error, since a much larger clone differs from it by one base. This chain links TRBV4-2 with TRBJ2-3, with unresolved D. The CDR3 length is 14 residues. Germline V gene lookup returns CDR1 LGHNA and CDR2 YNFKEQ. This CDR3 reads CANSQEVFTDTQYF. The CDR3 coding sequence is TGTGCCAACAGCCAAGAAGTATTCACAGATACGCAGTATTTT.

The chain carries TRBV5-1 and TRBJ2-3; a possible D gene is TRBD2 (6 bases). V was trimmed by 1 base and J by 2 bases, leaving 20 bases between them. The length of the CDR3 is 18 residues. Germline V CDR1 and CDR2: SGHRS, YFSETQ. CDR3 nucleotides: TGCGCCAGCAGCTTGTTCGCTTCCGGGAGATCAGTCACAGATACGCAGTATTTT. Amino acid sequence: CASSLFASGRSVTDTQYF.

This clonotype was seen more than once but under ten times. The chain uses TRBV4-2 and TRBJ2-7; D unresolved. Trimming pared 1 base from V and 2 bases from J, leaving 12 bases between. The CDR3 has 15 residues. Germline lookup yields CDR1 LGHNA and CDR2 YNFKEQ. CDR3 region: CASSQVSTETYEQYF. The CDR3 DNA reads TGTGCCAGCAGCCAAGTCTCAACGGAAACCTACGAGCAGTACTTC.

The chain joins TRBV15 to TRBJ2-5; 7 bases align to TRBD2. J was trimmed by 3 bases and V by 8 bases; bases with no gene match: 3. The CDR3 runs 12 residues. Germline CDR1 is LNHNV and CDR2 is YYDKDF (reference sequence). CDR3 protein: CATQRGEETQYF. The CDR3 DNA reads TGTGCCACCCAGCGGGGTGAAGAGACCCAGTACTTC.

This clonotype was counted a few times. The CDR3 DNA follows: TGTGCCAGCAGCTTGATAGGCAGGGGTCACTATGGCTACACCTTC. As protein: CASSLIGRGHYGYTF. The rearrangement joins TRBV5-4 to TRBJ1-2; tentative D call: TRBD1 (6 bases). The CDR3 length is 15 residues. Germline V gives CDR1 SGHNT, CDR2 YYREEE (reference sequence). Trimming stripped 1 base from V and 3 bases from J, with 13 bases between.